These T cell receptor beta chains were read from a single sample in a study of OX40 agonist ivuxolimab in advanced cancers. Sequencing used immunoSEQ multiplex PCR; TCRdb keeps in-frame clones, though not all of them. Of about 46,000 clones detected, roughly nine tenths appear once; the ten largest clones hold roughly 4.9%. Here the sequenced sample was CD4+ or CD8+ T cells sorted from blood, taken in a trial of the OX40 agonist ivuxolimab. The receptors shown here come from an adult with an advanced solid tumor such as melanoma, head and neck, liver or kidney cancer. The CDR3 runs from the conserved cysteine through the conserved F or W. The D gene is left open where the match is weak. Expanded clones are given a class, and other clones once, few, many or no size at all.

v_call: TRBV6-5; d_call: -; clone_size: -; j_call: TRBJ2-2; cdr3_nt: TGTGCCAGCAGTTACCAGGTGGGAAGCGCCGGGGAGCTGTTTTTT; cdr3_aa: CASSYQVGSAGELFF
v_call: TRBV6-5; d_call: -; clone_size: -; j_call: TRBJ2-5; cdr3_nt: TGTGCCAGCATGGACGGAGGTCAAGAGACCCAGTACTTC; cdr3_aa: CASMDGGQETQYF
v_call: TRBV6-5; d_call: -; clone_size: -; j_call: TRBJ2-2; cdr3_nt: TGTGCCAGCAGTTACGTCGGGAGAACTGGCGGGGAGCTGTTTTTT; cdr3_aa: CASSYVGRTGGELFF
v_call: TRBV9; d_call: TRBD2; clone_size: -; j_call: TRBJ2-1; cdr3_nt: TGTGCCAGCACCCCCCCGATTCGCGGGGGGTCCTACAATGAGCAGTTCTTC; cdr3_aa: CASTPPIRGGSYNEQFF
v_call: TRBV4-1; d_call: -; clone_size: -; j_call: TRBJ2-2; cdr3_nt: TGCGCCAGCAGCCAAGAACTAGCTACCGGGGAGCTGTTTTTT; cdr3_aa: CASSQELATGELFF
v_call: TRBV7-9; d_call: TRBD1; clone_size: -; j_call: TRBJ1-1; cdr3_nt: TGTGCCAGCGGACAGGGTTACACTGAAGCTTTCTTT; cdr3_aa: CASGQGYTEAFF
v_call: TRBV30; d_call: -; clone_size: -; j_call: TRBJ2-2; cdr3_nt: TGTGCCTGGAGTGTATATGGCGGGACTGACGCGTTTTTT; cdr3_aa: CAWSVYGGTDAFF
v_call: TRBV2; d_call: -; clone_size: -; j_call: TRBJ2-2; cdr3_nt: TGTGCCAGCAGTGATGAGCCCCGGGGCACCGGGGAGCTGTTTTTT; cdr3_aa: CASSDEPRGTGELFF
v_call: TRBV30; d_call: -; clone_size: once; j_call: TRBJ2-7; cdr3_nt: TGTGCCTGGAGTGCTACTAGTCCCGAGCAGTACTTC; cdr3_aa: CAWSATSPEQYF
v_call: TRBV4-3; d_call: TRBD2; clone_size: -; j_call: TRBJ2-2; cdr3_nt: TGCGCCAGCAGCCAATTTGCTAGCGGAAACACCGGGGAGCTGTTTTTT; cdr3_aa: CASSQFASGNTGELFF
v_call: TRBV7-9; d_call: TRBD2; clone_size: once; j_call: TRBJ2-1; cdr3_nt: TGTGCCAGCAGCTTAGAAACCGGGACTAGCCTCTACAATGAGCAGTTCTTC; cdr3_aa: CASSLETGTSLYNEQFF
v_call: TRBV11-2; d_call: TRBD2; clone_size: once; j_call: TRBJ2-1; cdr3_nt: TGTGCCAGCAGCTTAGACCCCCCACTAGCGGGGTCCTACAATGAGCAGTTCTTC; cdr3_aa: CASSLDPPLAGSYNEQFF
v_call: TRBV7-9; d_call: -; clone_size: -; j_call: TRBJ1-4; cdr3_nt: TGTGCCAGCAGCCCCCTGGAATCTAATGAAAAACTGTTTTTT; cdr3_aa: CASSPLESNEKLFF
v_call: TRBV6-5; d_call: -; clone_size: -; j_call: TRBJ2-7; cdr3_nt: TGTGCCAGCAGTTATGGCGTTCCGAACGAGCAGTACTTC; cdr3_aa: CASSYGVPNEQYF
v_call: TRBV5-4; d_call: -; clone_size: -; j_call: TRBJ2-5; cdr3_nt: TGTGCCAGCAGCCAAATCGAAGATCACGAGACCCAGTACTTC; cdr3_aa: CASSQIEDHETQYF
v_call: TRBV11-3; d_call: -; clone_size: -; j_call: TRBJ1-1; cdr3_nt: TGTGCCAGCAGCCAGGGAGTGATCACTGAAGCTTTCTTT; cdr3_aa: CASSQGVITEAFF
v_call: TRBV28; d_call: TRBD1; clone_size: -; j_call: TRBJ1-1; cdr3_nt: TGTGCCAGCAGTAGCAGGACAGGGGGCATTGGCGCTGAAGCTTTCTTT; cdr3_aa: CASSSRTGGIGAEAFF
v_call: TRBV7-7; d_call: TRBD2; clone_size: -; j_call: TRBJ2-1; cdr3_nt: TGTGCTAGCAGCTGGGCTAGCGGGAGTGACAATGAGCAGTTCTTC; cdr3_aa: CASSWASGSDNEQFF
v_call: TRBV11-2; d_call: -; clone_size: -; j_call: TRBJ2-3; cdr3_nt: TGTGCCAGCAGCTTAGTTCATACGCAGTATTTT; cdr3_aa: CASSLVHTQYF
v_call: TRBV6-1; d_call: -; clone_size: few; j_call: TRBJ1-1; cdr3_nt: TGTGCCAGCAGTGAACCTGGGATATTGAACACTGAAGCTTTCTTT; cdr3_aa: CASSEPGILNTEAFF
v_call: TRBV7-8; d_call: -; clone_size: -; j_call: TRBJ1-5; cdr3_nt: TGTGCCAGCAGCTTATCTACGGGATTTGGCAATCAGCCCCAGCATTTT; cdr3_aa: CASSLSTGFGNQPQHF
v_call: TRBV7-9; d_call: -; clone_size: few; j_call: TRBJ1-5; cdr3_nt: TGTGCCAGCAGCTTAGCGGGTGGGCCCCAGCATTTT; cdr3_aa: CASSLAGGPQHF
v_call: TRBV2; d_call: -; clone_size: -; j_call: TRBJ1-2; cdr3_nt: TGTGCCAGCGGTGGTGGACAGCTACCGCACTATGGCTACACCTTC; cdr3_aa: CASGGGQLPHYGYTF
v_call: TRBV7-9; d_call: -; clone_size: -; j_call: TRBJ1-4; cdr3_nt: TGTGCCAGCAGCCCCGGACAGTTTTCAACTAATGAAAAACTGTTTTTT; cdr3_aa: CASSPGQFSTNEKLFF
v_call: TRBV13; d_call: TRBD1; clone_size: -; j_call: TRBJ2-3; cdr3_nt: TGTGCCAGCAGCTCACGAGACAGGGGGATAGATACGCAGTATTTT; cdr3_aa: CASSSRDRGIDTQYF
v_call: TRBV7-3; d_call: TRBD2; clone_size: -; j_call: TRBJ2-3; cdr3_nt: TGTGCCAGCAGCACCGCGGGGTCTAGCGGGAGGAGCGCAGATACGCAGTATTTT; cdr3_aa: CASSTAGSSGRSADTQYF
v_call: TRBV29-1; d_call: TRBD1; clone_size: -; j_call: TRBJ1-3; cdr3_nt: TGCAGCGTTGAGGCAGGGGGCTCTGGAAACACCATATATTTT; cdr3_aa: CSVEAGGSGNTIYF
v_call: TRBV6-5; d_call: -; clone_size: -; j_call: TRBJ2-7; cdr3_nt: TGTGCCAGCAGCTACCAGACAGGAGCCTACGAGCAGTACTTC; cdr3_aa: CASSYQTGAYEQYF
v_call: TRBV4-3; d_call: TRBD1; clone_size: -; j_call: TRBJ1-6; cdr3_nt: TGCGCCAGCAGCCAAGAATCACCGTTACAGGGGGCGATTAATTCACCCCTCCACTTT; cdr3_aa: CASSQESPLQGAINSPLHF
v_call: TRBV5-1; d_call: TRBD2; clone_size: -; j_call: TRBJ2-1; cdr3_nt: TGCGCCAGCAGCTTGGGACTAGCGGCCGAGCAGTTCTTC; cdr3_aa: CASSLGLAAEQFF
v_call: TRBV4-1; d_call: -; clone_size: once; j_call: TRBJ2-2; cdr3_nt: TGCGCCAGCAGCCAAGAGGGAGCGGGCCCCGGGGAGCTGTTTTTT; cdr3_aa: CASSQEGAGPGELFF
v_call: TRBV19; d_call: -; clone_size: -; j_call: TRBJ1-3; cdr3_nt: TGTGCCAGTACTCGGGGGGCCGCTGGAAACACCATATATTTT; cdr3_aa: CASTRGAAGNTIYF
v_call: TRBV29-1; d_call: -; clone_size: -; j_call: TRBJ1-2; cdr3_nt: TGCAGCGTTGAAGATCACAGTGGGGGCGAGGATGGCTACACCTTC; cdr3_aa: CSVEDHSGGEDGYTF
v_call: TRBV2; d_call: -; clone_size: -; j_call: TRBJ2-1; cdr3_nt: TGTGCCAGCAGTGAATTGGTTGACACGTCCCTACCTTACAATGAGCAGTTCTTC; cdr3_aa: CASSELVDTSLPYNEQFF
v_call: TRBV6-5; d_call: -; clone_size: once; j_call: TRBJ2-5; cdr3_nt: TGTGCCAGCGGGACACCGCAAGAGACCCAGTACTTC; cdr3_aa: CASGTPQETQYF
v_call: TRBV5-4; d_call: -; clone_size: -; j_call: TRBJ2-3; cdr3_nt: TGTGCCAGCAGCTTGGGCGCAAGCAGCGATACGCAGTATTTT; cdr3_aa: CASSLGASSDTQYF
v_call: TRBV27; d_call: TRBD2; clone_size: -; j_call: TRBJ2-7; cdr3_nt: TGTGCCAGCAGTTGGGGGGGAAGGACCTACGAGCAGTACTTC; cdr3_aa: CASSWGGRTYEQYF
v_call: TRBV27; d_call: TRBD2; clone_size: -; j_call: TRBJ2-1; cdr3_nt: TGTGCCAGCAGTTTAACGGGGGGCTCCTACAATGAGCAGTTCTTC; cdr3_aa: CASSLTGGSYNEQFF
v_call: TRBV7-6; d_call: TRBD1; clone_size: -; j_call: TRBJ1-5; cdr3_nt: TGTGCCAGCAGCCCCGGGACAGGGATTAATCAGCCCCAGCATTTT; cdr3_aa: CASSPGTGINQPQHF
v_call: TRBV6-5; d_call: TRBD1; clone_size: few; j_call: TRBJ1-6; cdr3_nt: TGTGCCAGCAGTTACGGGACAGGGTCTTCACCCCTCCACTTT; cdr3_aa: CASSYGTGSSPLHF
v_call: TRBV27; d_call: -; clone_size: -; j_call: TRBJ2-6; cdr3_nt: TGTGCCAGCAACCCCGGAGGGGGGTACGGGGCCAACGTCCTGACTTTC; cdr3_aa: CASNPGGGYGANVLTF
v_call: TRBV6-1; d_call: -; clone_size: -; j_call: TRBJ2-1; cdr3_nt: TGTGCCAGCAGTGAAGCGCCCCACAATGAGCAGTTCTTC; cdr3_aa: CASSEAPHNEQFF
v_call: TRBV27; d_call: -; clone_size: -; j_call: TRBJ1-5; cdr3_nt: TGTGCCAGCAGTTTAGGGGGGAGGGGGAGCAATCAGCCCCAGCATTTT; cdr3_aa: CASSLGGRGSNQPQHF
v_call: TRBV2; d_call: TRBD1; clone_size: few; j_call: TRBJ1-2; cdr3_nt: TGTGCCAGCGAGGACAGGGTATTTTATGGCTACACCTTC; cdr3_aa: CASEDRVFYGYTF
v_call: TRBV4-3; d_call: TRBD2; clone_size: -; j_call: TRBJ2-7; cdr3_nt: TGCGCCAGCAGCCAAGGTGCTAGCGGGAGGCACGAGCAGTACTTC; cdr3_aa: CASSQGASGRHEQYF
v_call: TRBV9; d_call: -; clone_size: -; j_call: TRBJ2-1; cdr3_nt: TGTGCCAGCAGCGTTGGTAGCTACGGTGAGCAGTTCTTC; cdr3_aa: CASSVGSYGEQFF
v_call: TRBV4-1; d_call: -; clone_size: -; j_call: TRBJ1-3; cdr3_nt: TGCGCCAGCAGCCAAGAGTGGGTCTCTGGAAACACCATATATTTT; cdr3_aa: CASSQEWVSGNTIYF
v_call: TRBV7-9; d_call: -; clone_size: -; j_call: TRBJ2-5; cdr3_nt: TGTGCCAGCAGCCCTAGCCCCCAGGGTATCCAAGAGACCCAGTACTTC; cdr3_aa: CASSPSPQGIQETQYF
v_call: TRBV11-2; d_call: -; clone_size: -; j_call: TRBJ2-7; cdr3_nt: TGTGCCAGCAGCCCCGGGGGACAGTACGAGCAGTACTTC; cdr3_aa: CASSPGGQYEQYF
v_call: TRBV18; d_call: -; clone_size: -; j_call: TRBJ1-2; cdr3_nt: TGTGCCAGCTCATCCCCCCACGAGACAGTCATGCCCTATGGCTACACCTTC; cdr3_aa: CASSSPHETVMPYGYTF
v_call: TRBV5-5; d_call: TRBD1; clone_size: -; j_call: TRBJ1-2; cdr3_nt: TGTGCCAGCAGCCTTGGGACAGACTATGGCTACACCTTC; cdr3_aa: CASSLGTDYGYTF
v_call: TRBV6-1; d_call: -; clone_size: -; j_call: TRBJ1-1; cdr3_nt: TGTGCCAGCAAAAAGACCGAGAACACTGAAGCTTTCTTT; cdr3_aa: CASKKTENTEAFF
v_call: TRBV15; d_call: TRBD1; clone_size: -; j_call: TRBJ2-2; cdr3_nt: TGTGCCACCAGCAGAGAGACAGGGGCGAACACCGGGGAGCTGTTTTTT; cdr3_aa: CATSRETGANTGELFF
v_call: TRBV7-9; d_call: -; clone_size: -; j_call: TRBJ2-3; cdr3_nt: TGTGCCAGCAGCTTATCCGCGTTGGGCTACCTAACAGATACGCAGTATTTT; cdr3_aa: CASSLSALGYLTDTQYF
v_call: TRBV4-2; d_call: -; clone_size: -; j_call: TRBJ2-5; cdr3_nt: TGTGCCAGCAGCCACCCTCCGAGGGGGGAGACCCAGTACTTC; cdr3_aa: CASSHPPRGETQYF
v_call: TRBV7-9; d_call: TRBD2; clone_size: -; j_call: TRBJ2-7; cdr3_nt: TGTGCCAGCAGCTTACAAGGACTAGAACTCGGCTACGAGCAGTACTTC; cdr3_aa: CASSLQGLELGYEQYF